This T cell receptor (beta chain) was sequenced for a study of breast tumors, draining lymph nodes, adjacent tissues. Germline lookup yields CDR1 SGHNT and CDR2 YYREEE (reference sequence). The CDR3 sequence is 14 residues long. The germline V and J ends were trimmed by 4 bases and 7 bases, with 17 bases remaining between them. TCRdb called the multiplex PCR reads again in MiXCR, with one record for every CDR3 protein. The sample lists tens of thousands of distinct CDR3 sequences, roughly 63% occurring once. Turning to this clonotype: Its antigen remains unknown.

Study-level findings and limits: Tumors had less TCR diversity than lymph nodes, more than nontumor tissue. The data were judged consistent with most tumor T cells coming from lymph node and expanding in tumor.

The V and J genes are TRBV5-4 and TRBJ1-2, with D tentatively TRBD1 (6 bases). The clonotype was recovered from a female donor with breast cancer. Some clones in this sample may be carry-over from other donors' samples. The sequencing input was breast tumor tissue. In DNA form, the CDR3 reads TGTGCCAGCAGCCTGACCACAGGGACACCTGGCTACACCTTC. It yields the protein CASSLTTGTPGYTF.